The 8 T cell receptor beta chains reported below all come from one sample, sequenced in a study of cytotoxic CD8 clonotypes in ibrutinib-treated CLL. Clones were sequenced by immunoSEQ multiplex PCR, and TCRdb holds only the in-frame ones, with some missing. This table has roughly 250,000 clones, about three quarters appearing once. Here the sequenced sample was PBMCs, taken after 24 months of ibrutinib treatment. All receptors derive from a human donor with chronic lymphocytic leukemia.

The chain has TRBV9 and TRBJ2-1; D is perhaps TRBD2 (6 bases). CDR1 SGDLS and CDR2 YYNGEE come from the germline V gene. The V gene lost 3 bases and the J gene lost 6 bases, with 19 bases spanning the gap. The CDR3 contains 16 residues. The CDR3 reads CASSAYSGTSGNEQFF. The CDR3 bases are TGTGCCAGCAGCGCCTATAGCGGAACCTCTGGCAATGAGCAGTTCTTC.

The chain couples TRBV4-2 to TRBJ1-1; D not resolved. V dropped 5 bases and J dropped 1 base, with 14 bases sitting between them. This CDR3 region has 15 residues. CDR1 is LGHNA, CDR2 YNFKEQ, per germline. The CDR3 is CASSVPAQSNTEAFF. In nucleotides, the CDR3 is TGTGCCAGCAGCGTACCGGCACAATCGAACACTGAAGCTTTCTTT.

Here the CDR3 reads CASSLGREETQYF. The CDR3 DNA is TGTGCCAGCAGTTTGGGGCGGGAAGAGACCCAGTACTTC. This chain connects TRBV28 to TRBJ2-5; D is tentatively TRBD1 or TRBD2 (5 bases each). Looked up from germline, CDR1 is MDHEN and CDR2 is SYDVKM. The CDR3 length is 13 residues. Trimming cost V 3 bases and J 3 bases, with 8 bases left between them.

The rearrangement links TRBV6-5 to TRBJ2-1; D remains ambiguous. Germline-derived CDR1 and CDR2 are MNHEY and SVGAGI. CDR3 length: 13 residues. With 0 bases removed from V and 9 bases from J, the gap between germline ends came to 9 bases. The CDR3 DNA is TGTGCCAGCAGTTACTCCCGTCGCAGTGAGCAGTTCTTC. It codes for CASSYSRRSEQFF.

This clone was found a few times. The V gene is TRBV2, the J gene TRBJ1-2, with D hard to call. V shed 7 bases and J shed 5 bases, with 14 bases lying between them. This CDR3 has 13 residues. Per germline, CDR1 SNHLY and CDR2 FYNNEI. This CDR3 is CASNSKAGYGYTF. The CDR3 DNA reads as TGTGCCAGCAATTCGAAGGCCGGATATGGCTACACCTTC.

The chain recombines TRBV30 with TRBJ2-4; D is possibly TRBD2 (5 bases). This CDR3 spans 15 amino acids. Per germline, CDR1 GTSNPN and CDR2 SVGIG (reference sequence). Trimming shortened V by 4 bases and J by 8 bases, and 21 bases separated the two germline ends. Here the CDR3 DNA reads TGTGCCTGGAACCCAACGGGCGTCCCCGGGGACATTCAGTACTTC. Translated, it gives CAWNPTGVPGDIQYF.

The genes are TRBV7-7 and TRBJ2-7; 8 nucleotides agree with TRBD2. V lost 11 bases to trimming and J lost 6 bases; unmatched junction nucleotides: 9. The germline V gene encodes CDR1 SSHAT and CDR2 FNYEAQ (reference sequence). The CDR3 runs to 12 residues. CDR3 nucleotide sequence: TGTGCCGTTGAGGGACTAGAGGCCGAGCAGTACTTC. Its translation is CAVEGLEAEQYF.

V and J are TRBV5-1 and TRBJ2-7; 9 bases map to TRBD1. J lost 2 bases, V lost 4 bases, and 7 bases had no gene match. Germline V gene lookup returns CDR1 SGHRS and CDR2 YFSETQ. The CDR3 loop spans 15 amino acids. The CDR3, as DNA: TGCGCCAGCAGCCCCGGGGGGACAGGGACCTACGAGCAGTACTTC. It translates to CASSPGGTGTYEQYF.